This entry features one TCR beta chain sequence. Its antigen specificity is not known. Base-call qualities are not available, and no considerably larger clone is one nucleotide away. Separate from the roughly 630-subject first cohort, the validation cohort of around 130 subjects was the group to which the donors belonged. The data belong to a study of cytomegalovirus exposure and HLA in healthy donors (dated 2017 in TCRdb). Looking at the study overall: According to a later analysis, the approximately 120 validation repertoires were produced on the same platform as the roughly 600 repertoires of the first cohort. The study aimed to test whether cataloging public T cell receptors could reveal signatures of past pathogen exposure. Along with the approximately 700-subject first cohort, a separate validation cohort of some 130 different subjects was used. To predict cytomegalovirus infection status, the study brought together high-throughput TCR immunosequencing, statistical association of individual TCRs with disease status, and machine learning.

Trimmed from V: 0 bases; trimmed from J: 5 bases; junction bases lacking a gene match: 2. Counted from cysteine to phenylalanine, this CDR3 has 16 amino acids. Of all the DNA, just the CDR3 is kept, 48 bases in frame from base 1. Based on the germline V gene, the CDR1 and CDR2 sequences are ENHRY and SYGVKD. The library came from the immunoSEQ multiplex PCR assay. The study's own analysis went as follows. To diagnose cytomegalovirus status from the catalog of TCR beta chain sequences, a statistical classification framework was built. TCRdb carries this immuneACCESS record with in-frame sequences only. Its versions omit some clonotypes, under half of them owing to an unresolved V gene in the studies checked, with the rest unexplained. V, J and clone size derive from that table, while D and trimming were established from the DNA sequence. The sample includes more than 300,000 clones, with about nine tenths observed a single time. The ten largest account for 0.83% of the sample.

Results the study describes overall, beyond this receptor: In vitro tests confirmed that a few of the cytomegalovirus-associated TCR beta chains recognize cytomegalovirus antigens. Of the cluster scores, around 95% were above 0 in a later analysis, which found that TCRs clustered in the first cohort also tended to co-occur in the approximately 130 validation repertoires. The study gave a list of over 150 TCR beta chains associated with cytomegalovirus. Most TCR sequences were observed very rarely across donors, whereas some public TCRs were present in many individuals. A later analysis had no HLA typing for the validation cohort, so co-occurrence there was scored across all 110 or so repertoires. The classifier was reported to diagnose cytomegalovirus status with high specificity and sensitivity in both the original cohort and the validation cohort. According to the authors, the approach could potentially be generalized to other disease states and immunological phenotypes.

The clonotype comes from a woman aged 18-29 years in good health and CMV-seronegative. Sequencing input: PBMCs. Recombination joined TRBV10-3 with TRBJ2-2; 11 nucleotides in the junction match TRBD2. The DNA is as follows: TGTGCCATCAGTGAGTCAACTAGCGGGAGAACCGGGGAGCTGTTTTTT. This gives the protein CAISESTSGRTGELFF.